These 17 T cell receptor beta chains originate from one sample sequenced in a study of identical twins. TCRdb re-analysed the 5' RACE reads in MiXCR, keeping a single row per CDR3 protein. The repertoire includes about 240,000 distinct CDR3 sequences, 10% of them detected once, and roughly 10% sits in the top ten. The sequencing input was memory T cells sorted from blood. These TCRs come from a man aged 50 to 60 in good health.

This clonotype occurred many times. The CDR3 sequence is CASSTWTSGTGDTQYF. For the CDR3, the DNA is TGTGCCAGCAGCACCTGGACTAGCGGGACAGGAGATACGCAGTATTTT. The chain has TRBV7-9 and TRBJ2-3; TRBD2 agrees at 12 bases. Germline lookup yields CDR1 SEHNR and CDR2 FQNEAQ (reference sequence). Unmatched junction bases numbered 8, after V lost 5 bases and J lost 5 bases. The CDR3 has 16 residues.

This chain connects TRBV10-2 to TRBJ2-3; perhaps D is TRBD1 or TRBD2 (5 bases each). This CDR3 comprises 16 residues. V was shortened by 3 bases and J by 4 bases, with 17 bases between the two germline ends. CDR1 and CDR2 from the germline V gene are WSHSY and SAAADI. The CDR3 is CASSDRIGAVSDTQYF. Written as DNA, the CDR3 is TGCGCCAGCAGTGATCGAATCGGGGCCGTATCAGATACGCAGTATTTT.

This clonotype was seen many times. V usage is TRBV20-1 and J usage is TRBJ2-7, with TRBD1 identical over 8 bases. Looked up from germline, CDR1 is DFQATT and CDR2 is SNEGSKA (reference sequence). This CDR3 has 12 residues. J was trimmed by 6 bases and V by 6 bases; bases with no gene match: 7. The chain's CDR3 is CSAMDRVGEQYF. The CDR3 nucleotides read TGCAGTGCGATGGACAGGGTGGGCGAGCAGTACTTC.

The V gene is TRBV30, the J gene TRBJ1-3; no clear D. Germline V gives CDR1 GTSNPN, CDR2 SVGIG (reference sequence). The CDR3 spans 13 residues. Trimming removed 3 bases at V and 1 base at J, with 7 bases between. CDR3 bases: TGTGCCTGGAGAGGGAAATCTGGAAACACCATATATTTT. Protein: CAWRGKSGNTIYF. The entire variable domain, with the rest obtained from reference TRBV30 and TRBJ1-3, is as follows: SQTIHQWPATLVQPVGSPLSLECTVEGTSNPNLYWYRQAAGRGLQLLFYSVGIGQISSEVPQNLSASRPQDRQFILSSKKLLLSDSGFYLCAWRGKSGNTIYFGEGSWLTVV.

CDR3 nucleotide sequence: TGCGCCAGCAGCCCTCAGGGGGGAGTGGGGACTAGCGGGTTCAATGAGCAGTTCTTC. This encodes CASSPQGGVGTSGFNEQFF. This rearrangement joins TRBV4-3 to TRBJ2-1, with 12 bases aligning to TRBD2. V lost 4 bases, J lost 6 bases, and 16 bases stayed unmatched. CDR3 length equals 19 residues. Germline loops: CDR1 LGHNA, CDR2 YSLEER.

The V gene is TRBV4-2, the J gene TRBJ2-6; D uncertain. The V gene lost 1 base and the J gene lost 0 bases, with 13 bases spanning the gap. This CDR3 comprises 18 residues. Germline CDR1 LGHNA, CDR2 YNFKEQ. The DNA for the CDR3 is TGTGCCAGCAGCCAAGCTCGGCTATCCGGCTCTGGGGCCAACGTCCTGACTTTC. Translation: CASSQARLSGSGANVLTF.

This clonotype was detected many times. This chain connects TRBV4-1 to TRBJ2-3; 7 bases map to TRBD1. Germline V gene lookup returns CDR1 MGHRA and CDR2 YSYEKL. There are 17 residues in the CDR3. Trimming took 1 base from V and 0 from J; bases not matched to a gene: 7. This CDR3 is CASSQAPTGASTDTQYF. DNA of the CDR3: TGCGCCAGCAGCCAAGCCCCTACAGGGGCCAGCACAGATACGCAGTATTTT.

V and J are TRBV7-2 and TRBJ2-1; no clear D. The V gene's germline CDR1 is SGHTA and CDR2 FQGNSA. Trimming shortened V by 5 bases and J by 7 bases, and 6 bases separated the two germline ends. The CDR3 is 11 residues long. The CDR3 bases are TGTGCCAGCAGCGACGATAATGAGCAGTTCTTC. Translating gives CASSDDNEQFF.

This clonotype occurred a few times. The chain links TRBV4-3 to TRBJ2-1; tentatively, D is TRBD2 (6 bases). The CDR3 is 15 residues long. CDR1 and CDR2 (germline): LGHNA, YSLEER. With 0 bases removed from V and 11 bases from J, the gap between germline ends came to 17 bases. CDR3 sequence (DNA): TGCGCCAGCAGCCAAGATAGGCGGGGACTGGATCAGCAGTTCTTC. Translation: CASSQDRRGLDQQFF.

The chain employs TRBV10-3 and TRBJ2-4, with D tentatively TRBD1 or TRBD2 (5 bases each). V gave up 4 bases and J gave up 7 bases, with 14 bases separating them. This CDR3 has 14 residues. Germline V CDR1 and CDR2: ENHRY, SYGVKD. The CDR3 coding sequence is TGTGCCATCAGTGGACCGGGACCCAGCAACATTCAGTACTTC. Encoded protein: CAISGPGPSNIQYF.

In this sample, this clonotype turned up a few times. The CDR3 DNA reads TGCGCCAGCAGCTTGGGGACTAGCGGGAGGGCCTTCTCCGAGCAGTACTTC. It is translated as CASSLGTSGRAFSEQYF. This chain links TRBV5-1 with TRBJ2-7; 15 bases match TRBD2. The CDR3 is made up of 17 amino acids. Germline loops: CDR1 SGHRS, CDR2 YFSETQ. V dropped 0 bases and J dropped 6; count of bases not matched to a gene: 7.

This clonotype has a count of ten or more. V is TRBV12-3 or TRBV12-4 and J is TRBJ1-1; 8 nucleotides match TRBD1. With 5 bases clipped from V and 6 bases from J, the junction kept 5 bases outside the gene matches. The CDR3 consists of 13 residues. The CDR3 is CASSGQGFSEAFF. The DNA for the CDR3 is TGTGCCAGCAGTGGACAGGGATTTTCTGAAGCTTTCTTT.

This clonotype was recorded a few times. The J gene is TRBJ1-3, the V gene TRBV4-1, with D unresolved. Trimming took off 1 base at V and 10 bases at J, with 8 bases between the two ends. Germline V gene lookup returns CDR1 MGHRA and CDR2 YSYEKL. The CDR3 is made up of 12 amino acids. The CDR3 region is CASSQVMGTIYF. The CDR3, as DNA: TGCGCCAGCAGCCAAGTTATGGGAACCATATATTTT.

This clonotype was detected many times. The chain uses TRBV6-6 and TRBJ1-2; no definite D call. CDR1 and CDR2 (germline): MNHNY, SVGAGI (reference sequence). Between the trimmed V and J ends, which lost 8 bases and 3 bases, there was a span of 13 bases. The CDR3 covers 13 residues. The CDR3 DNA is TGTGCCAGCGGAGAAACTGGAGACTATGGCTACACCTTC. Encoded protein: CASGETGDYGYTF.

The chain combines TRBV19 with TRBJ1-6; perhaps TRBD1 as D (5 bases). Trimming pared 3 bases from V and 7 bases from J, leaving 10 bases between. The CDR3 has 14 amino acids. Germline assignment: CDR1 LNHDA and CDR2 SQIVND (reference sequence). The chain's CDR3 is CASSIRDPNSPLHF. The CDR3 region has the DNA TGTGCCAGTAGTATCCGGGACCCCAATTCACCCCTCCACTTT.

This clonotype was picked up a small number of times. The J gene is TRBJ2-7, the V gene TRBV7-9; D not certain. This CDR3 comprises 16 residues. The V and J ends lost 5 bases and 0 bases respectively, with 17 bases between them. Germline loops: CDR1 SEHNR, CDR2 FQNEAQ (reference sequence). As DNA, the CDR3 is TGTGCCAGCAGCCTAGGCCCGGCAGGTAGCTCCTACGAGCAGTACTTC. It yields the protein CASSLGPAGSSYEQYF.

This clonotype was observed a single time. The chain employs TRBV18 and TRBJ1-1; D perhaps matches TRBD1 (5 bases). The V gene lost 2 bases and the J gene lost 7 bases, with 11 bases spanning the gap. Germline CDR1 KGHSH, CDR2 LQKENI. The CDR3 covers 13 residues. The CDR3 DNA sequence: TGTGCCAGCTCACCATCGGGCCAGGGTGAAGCTTTCTTT. Translated, it gives CASSPSGQGEAFF.